Following are 27 T cell receptor beta chains from one sample sequenced in a study of blood T cell repertoires in COVID-19. The protocol was immunoSEQ multiplex PCR, while the TCRdb copy is restricted to in-frame clones and leaves out a portion. The sample lists a few hundred thousand clones; approximately 90% were seen once. Sequencing was carried out using PBMCs or T cells enriched from blood (not recorded which). The receptors were gathered from a young woman who had recovered from COVID-19.

V usage is TRBV7-2 and J usage is TRBJ1-2; the D is unclear. The CDR3 contains 13 residues. Trimming stripped 2 bases from V and 1 base from J, with 5 bases between. Germline V gives CDR1 SGHTA, CDR2 FQGNSA. Written as DNA, the CDR3 is TGTGCCAGCAGCTTACCCAGTAACTATGGCTACACCTTC. This translates into CASSLPSNYGYTF.

This chain joins TRBV4-2 and TRBJ2-7; 12 positions agree with TRBD1. This CDR3 is 16 amino acids long. CDR1 and CDR2 (germline): LGHNA, YNFKEQ. J lost 6 bases, V lost 4 bases, and 10 bases had no gene match. The CDR3 nucleotides are TGTGCCAGCAGCCGGGGTCCGGGACAGGGGGCTATCGAGCAGTACTTC. Translation: CASSRGPGQGAIEQYF.

V usage is TRBV5-6 and J usage is TRBJ1-2, with D possibly matching TRBD1 (5 bases). V was trimmed by 1 base and J by 4 bases, leaving 17 bases between them. The CDR3 length is 16 residues. The germline CDR1 and CDR2 sequences are SGHDT and YYEEEE. The CDR3 DNA reads TGTGCCAGCAGCTTGAAGGGCCAATACGGGGGCTATGGCTACACCTTC. Protein sequence: CASSLKGQYGGYGYTF.

The chain links TRBV18 to TRBJ1-2; TRBD1 might be the D (5 bases). The CDR3 has 14 residues. The V and J ends lost 6 bases and 2 bases respectively, with 13 bases between them. Germline CDR1 and CDR2: KGHSH and LQKENI. The CDR3 protein is CASSPKTDNYGYTF. CDR3 in DNA: TGTGCCAGCTCTCCAAAGACAGACAACTATGGCTACACCTTC. The variable domain in full, with the rest retrieved from reference TRBV18 and TRBJ1-2, is NAGVMQNPRHLVRRRGQEARLRCSPMKGHSHVYWYRQLPEEGLKFMVYLQKENIIDESGMPKERFSAEFPKEGPSILRIQQVVRGDSAAYFCASSPKTDNYGYTFGSGTRLTVV.

As DNA, the CDR3 is TGTGCCACCAGCAGTAGACAGACCTACAATGAGCAGTTCTTC. This translates into CATSSRQTYNEQFF. The chain recombines TRBV15 with TRBJ2-1; tentative D call: TRBD1 (5 bases). This CDR3 contains 14 residues. Germline-derived CDR1 and CDR2 are LNHNV and YYDKDF (reference sequence). Trimming removed 3 bases at V and 2 bases at J, with 8 bases between. Variable domain in full (rest from reference TRBV15 and TRBJ2-1): DAMVIQNPRYQVTQFGKPVTLSCSQTLNHNVMYWYQQKSSQAPKLLFHYYDKDFNNEADTPDNFQSRRPNTSFCFLDIRSPGLGDTAMYLCATSSRQTYNEQFFGPGTRLTVL.

The DNA for the CDR3 is TGTGCCAGCAGCCAAGACAGGCGGGGCCCGAGCTCCTACAATGAGCAGTTCTTC. Translation: CASSQDRRGPSSYNEQFF. The rearrangement links TRBV3-1 (or the pseudogene TRBV3-2) to TRBJ2-1; TRBD2 might be the D (6 bases). CDR1 is LGHDT, CDR2 YNNKEL, per germline (reference sequence). V lost 0 bases and J 0 bases, leaving 15 bases between the germline ends. The CDR3 has 18 amino acids.

This chain connects TRBV27 to TRBJ1-5; D may be TRBD1 (6 bases). Germline values: CDR1 MNHEY, CDR2 SMNVEV (reference sequence). V lost 3 bases to trimming and J lost 3 bases, with 9 bases between them. This CDR3 has 14 amino acids. DNA for the CDR3: TGTGCCAGCAGTTTTCAGGGGCACAATCAGCCCCAGCATTTT. This translates into CASSFQGHNQPQHF.

The chain combines TRBV6-2 or TRBV6-3 with TRBJ1-5, with D perhaps matching TRBD1 (5 bases). Germline values: CDR1 MNHEY, CDR2 SVGEGT. This CDR3 has 16 amino acids. V lost 6 bases and J lost 7, with 22 bases in between. In nucleotides, the CDR3 is TGTGCCAGCAGCCACCCGTACAGCGGGGCGGGGCAGCCCCAGCATTTT. Translation gives CASSHPYSGAGQPQHF.

Of note for this clone: Other DNA sequences of this sample code for an identical CDR3. J is TRBJ1-1 and V is TRBV19; maybe TRBD1 (5 bases). With 3 bases removed from V and 4 bases from J, the gap between germline ends came to 12 bases. This CDR3 contains 14 residues. In germline, CDR1 is LNHDA, CDR2 SQIVND (reference sequence). CDR3 residues: CASSIGQGGTEAFF. In DNA form, the CDR3 reads TGTGCCAGTAGTATTGGGCAGGGAGGCACTGAAGCTTTCTTT.

The chain is built from TRBV30 and TRBJ2-1; maybe TRBD2 (7 bases). Germline lookup yields CDR1 GTSNPN and CDR2 SVGIG (reference sequence). The CDR3 runs to 14 residues. V was pared by 3 bases and J by 3 bases, with 12 bases between. CDR3 nucleotides: TGTGCCTGGAGGGGGGGGACATACTACAATGAGCAGTTCTTC. Translated, it gives CAWRGGTYYNEQFF.

The gene calls are TRBV7-2 and TRBJ2-7; 9 bases agree with TRBD2. The CDR3 spans 15 residues. Unmatched junction bases numbered 5, after V lost 5 bases and J lost 0 bases. In germline, CDR1 is SGHTA, CDR2 FQGNSA. The CDR3, as DNA: TGTGCCAGCAGCCCCAGCGGGGGGCTCTCCTACGAGCAGTACTTC. Encoded protein: CASSPSGGLSYEQYF.

This chain uses TRBV19 with TRBJ1-4, with D tentatively TRBD1 (6 bases). From germline, CDR1 is LNHDA and CDR2 SQIVND (reference sequence). The CDR3 has 15 residues. Trimming removed 4 bases from V and 4 bases from J, with 13 bases in between. CDR3 amino acids: CASSTGAKFNEKLFF. Written as DNA, the CDR3 is TGTGCCAGTAGTACAGGGGCCAAATTTAATGAAAAACTGTTTTTT. Filled out from reference TRBV19 and TRBJ1-4, the complete variable domain reads DGGITQSPKYLFRKEGQNVTLSCEQNLNHDAMYWYRQDPGQGLRLIYYSQIVNDFQKGDIAEGYSVSREKKESFPLTVTSAQKNPTAFYLCASSTGAKFNEKLFFGSGTQLSVL.

The chain employs TRBV4-3 and TRBJ2-6; D gene uncertain. Germline-derived CDR1 and CDR2 are LGHNA and YSLEER. Trimming cost V 0 bases and J 2 bases, with 8 bases left between them. CDR3 length equals 16 residues. The CDR3 here is CASSQDRSAGANVLTF. The CDR3 DNA follows: TGCGCCAGCAGCCAAGATCGTTCAGCTGGGGCCAACGTCCTGACTTTC.

The chain employs TRBV5-1 and TRBJ2-7; a possible D gene is TRBD1 (5 bases). The CDR3 extends over 13 amino acids. V was clipped by 3 bases and J by 0 bases, with 7 bases between them. CDR1 and CDR2 from the germline V gene are SGHRS and YFSETQ. The CDR3 region has the DNA TGCGCCAGCAGCTCAGGGATCTCCTACGAGCAGTACTTC. Translated, it gives CASSSGISYEQYF. Drawing the rest from reference TRBV5-1 and TRBJ2-7, the complete variable domain is KAGVTQTPRYLIKTRGQQVTLSCSPISGHRSVSWYQQTPGQGLQFLFEYFSETQRNKGNFPGRFSGRQFSNSRSEMNVSTLELGDSALYLCASSSGISYEQYFGPGTRLTVT.

The chain combines TRBV30 with TRBJ2-7, with 10 bases that match TRBD1. Per the germline V gene, CDR1 is GTSNPN and CDR2 is SVGIG (reference sequence). The CDR3 length is 14 residues. V shed 7 bases and J 2 bases; nucleotides not matched to a gene: 8. The DNA for the CDR3 is TGTGCCTTCCGGACAGGGGGTTTCCCCTACGAGCAGTACTTC. This sequence encodes CAFRTGGFPYEQYF.

J is TRBJ2-5 and V is TRBV27; D gene uncertain. The V end was cut by 5 bases, the J end by 4 bases, with 17 bases between. This CDR3 contains 15 residues. The germline V gene has CDR1 MNHEY and CDR2 SMNVEV (reference sequence). CDR3 bases: TGTGCCAGCAGTCCCCCAGGTGCTCGGCGAGAGACCCAGTACTTC. Translated: CASSPPGARRETQYF.

The CDR3 nucleotides are TGCGCCAGCAGCCGAGGCAAGACAGGGGATCACGAGCAGTACTTC. Translation: CASSRGKTGDHEQYF. The chain carries TRBV5-1 and TRBJ2-7; TRBD1 matches at 8 bases. Germline V gene sequence: CDR1 SGHRS, CDR2 YFSETQ. The CDR3 runs to 15 residues. Trimming cost V 4 bases and J 5 bases; bases outside gene matches: 11.

The J gene is TRBJ2-7, the V gene TRBV5-5; 9 nucleotides align to TRBD2. The CDR3 is 15 residues long. CDR1 and CDR2 (germline): SGHKS, YYEKEE (reference sequence). The junction had 9 bases not matched to a gene; V was cut back by 3 bases and J by 5 bases. CDR3 region: CASSWLGLAGNEQYF. CDR3 DNA: TGTGCCAGCAGCTGGCTGGGACTAGCCGGGAACGAGCAGTACTTC. Full variable domain (remainder filled in from reference TRBV5-5 and TRBJ2-7): DAGVTQSPTHLIKTRGQQVTLRCSPISGHKSVSWYQQVLGQGPQFIFQYYEKEERGRGNFPDRFSARQFPNYSSELNVNALLLGDSALYLCASSWLGLAGNEQYFGPGTRLTVT.

The table lists this clone with a count of one. The chain employs TRBV4-1 and TRBJ2-7, with 9 bases aligning to TRBD2. The ends lost 6 bases at V and 0 bases at J; junction bases unmatched: 6. Germline V CDR1 and CDR2: MGHRA, YSYEKL. The CDR3 consists of 15 residues. The CDR3 loop is CASSTLAGTSYEQYF. The CDR3 nucleotides read TGCGCCAGCAGTACCCTAGCGGGGACCTCCTACGAGCAGTACTTC.

The chain uses TRBV5-6 and TRBJ1-5; D is ambiguous. The germline gives CDR1 SGHDT, CDR2 YYEEEE. V was cut by 2 bases and J by 5 bases, with 11 bases left in between. The CDR3 is made up of 14 amino acids. Written as DNA, the CDR3 is TGTGCCAGCAGCTTTGCAGGCGTTTATCAGCCCCAGCATTTT. Translation gives CASSFAGVYQPQHF.

V and J are TRBV5-4 and TRBJ1-4; 9 bases line up with TRBD1. The length of the CDR3 is 18 residues. Germline CDR1 reads SGHNT; CDR2 reads YYREEE (reference sequence). Trimming removed 0 bases from V and 3 bases from J; junction bases left unmatched: 9. DNA for the CDR3: TGTGCCAGCAGCTTGGCCCCGACAGGGGGGTTGGCTAATGAAAAACTGTTTTTT. Encoded protein: CASSLAPTGGLANEKLFF.

In its sample, this clone was seen a few times. The rearrangement uses TRBV7-2 and TRBJ1-1, with 9 bases matching TRBD1. This CDR3 comprises 15 residues. Germline-derived CDR1 and CDR2 are SGHTA and FQGNSA. V shed 5 bases and J 4 bases; nucleotides not matched to a gene: 8. The CDR3 bases are TGTGCCAGCAGCCAGGACAGGGGCGTGTTCACTGAAGCTTTCTTT. It translates to CASSQDRGVFTEAFF.

This rearrangement joins TRBV5-6 to TRBJ1-1, with D tentatively TRBD1 (5 bases). Deletions cut 4 bases from V and 4 bases from J, with 14 bases between. CDR1 is SGHDT, CDR2 YYEEEE, per germline. This CDR3 region has 14 residues. The CDR3 reads CASSPWGRATEAFF. The DNA for the CDR3 is TGTGCCAGCAGCCCCTGGGGCAGGGCCACTGAAGCTTTCTTT.

J is TRBJ1-2 and V is TRBV6-1; TRBD1 agrees at 7 bases. CDR3 length: 15 amino acids. The V gene end was trimmed by 0 bases and the J gene end by 3 bases; junction bases not matched to a gene: 4. Germline values: CDR1 MNHNS, CDR2 SASEGT. The CDR3 spells CASSEARQGDYGYTF. The CDR3 DNA reads TGTGCCAGCAGTGAAGCGCGGCAGGGGGACTATGGCTACACCTTC.

This chain uses TRBV19 with TRBJ1-1; TRBD1 matches 11 bases. This CDR3 contains 19 residues. Trimming at V came to 2 bases and at J to 4 bases, leaving 15 bases not matched to a gene. CDR1 is LNHDA, CDR2 SQIVND, per germline (reference sequence). CDR3 DNA: TGTGCCAGTAGTATATATCTTGCTGGACAGGGGGCTATCGGCACTGAAGCTTTCTTT. Encoded protein: CASSIYLAGQGAIGTEAFF.

This chain joins TRBV20-1 and TRBJ1-1; unclear D gene. V was pared by 3 bases and J by 0 bases, with 17 bases between. The CDR3 is 16 residues long. CDR1 DFQATT and CDR2 SNEGSKA come from the germline V gene (reference sequence). CDR3 bases: TGCAGTGCTAGTTACTTGCAGAGGAGCATGAACACTGAAGCTTTCTTT. The encoded protein is CSASYLQRSMNTEAFF.

This clone was seen a handful of times. The chain employs TRBV6-5 and TRBJ1-2; 9 nucleotides match TRBD1. The CDR3 is 14 amino acids. Germline V gene sequence: CDR1 MNHEY, CDR2 SVGAGI. The junction had 10 bases not matched to a gene; V was cut back by 7 bases and J by 7 bases. CDR3 sequence (DNA): TGTGCCAGCATAGCGGGACAGGGTACCGGTGGCTACACCTTC. Its translation: CASIAGQGTGGYTF.